The rows below give T cell receptor beta chains drawn from one sample of a study of PD-L1 blockade in urothelial cancer. Generated by immunoSEQ multiplex PCR, the TCRdb table keeps only in-frame clones and is missing some. In the table there are 90,000 or so clones, roughly 90% of which are singletons. This material consisted of PBMCs, taken around atezolizumab (anti-PD-L1) treatment. Source of these receptors: a man in his sixties with urothelial cancer. Both conserved end residues are part of each CDR3. The D gene is left open where the match is weak. A row's size may be missing; if present it is once, few, many or a size class.

>NA|TRBV19|TRBD2|15|TRBJ2-1
TGTGCCAGTAGTATTGGACTAGCGGGAGGGGGGGAGCAGTTCTTC
CASSIGLAGGGEQFF
>NA|TRBV4-3|NA|16|TRBJ1-2
TGCGCCAGCAGCCAAGTTGCGGGAGGGGACCGGGGCGGCTACACCTTC
CASSQVAGGDRGGYTF
>NA|TRBV30|NA|11|TRBJ1-1
TGTGCCAGGGGGGGGGACACTGAAGCTTTCTTT
CARGGDTEAFF
>few|TRBV5-5|NA|13|TRBJ1-1
TGTGCCAGCAGCAACAGGGTAGGCACTGAAGCTTTCTTT
CASSNRVGTEAFF
>NA|TRBV7-2|TRBD1|18|TRBJ2-6
TGTGCCAGCAGCTTAGGAAGGACAGGGCACCCTGGGGCCAACGTCCTGACTTTC
CASSLGRTGHPGANVLTF
>NA|TRBV5-4|NA|14|TRBJ2-7
TGTGCCAGCAGCTTGGCAGGCACAGACTACGAGCAGTACTTC
CASSLAGTDYEQYF
>NA|TRBV7-9|NA|11|TRBJ1-1
TGTGCCAGCGGCAGGGAAACTGAAGCTTTCTTT
CASGRETEAFF
>NA|TRBV5-1|TRBD1|14|TRBJ1-2
TGCGCCAGCAGACCCGGGACAGGGGTTTATGGCTACACCTTC
CASRPGTGVYGYTF
>NA|TRBV28|TRBD1|14|TRBJ2-7
TGTGCCAGTACAGGGGGCGCGGGCTCCTACGAGCAGTACTTC
CASTGGAGSYEQYF
>NA|TRBV5-6|NA|14|TRBJ2-1
TGTGCCAGCAGCATCGCGCGACACAAAGACCCTCAGTTCTTC
CASSIARHKDPQFF
>once|TRBV15|TRBD2|17|TRBJ2-2
TGTGCCACCAGCAGAGATCTAGCGGGAGGCGGTCCCGGGGAGCTGTTTTTT
CATSRDLAGGGPGELFF
>once|TRBV19|TRBD1|13|TRBJ1-2
TGTGCCAGTTCACGACAGGGAACCCATGGCTACACCTTC
CASSRQGTHGYTF
>few|TRBV2|NA|13|TRBJ1-5
TGTGCCAGCAGAAACAGGGATACTCAGCCCCAGCATTTT
CASRNRDTQPQHF
>NA|TRBV5-3|TRBD1|17|TRBJ1-5
TGTGCCAGAAGCTTGGTGCAGGGGGTTTCTAAGAATCAGCCCCAGCATTTT
CARSLVQGVSKNQPQHF
>few|TRBV9|NA|15|TRBJ2-2
TGTGCCAGCAGCGAGGGACTGGTGTTGGCCGGGGAGCTGTTTTTT
CASSEGLVLAGELFF
>NA|TRBV19|TRBD2|16|TRBJ2-1
TGTGCCAGTACGGGACTAGCGGGGGGAGTCTACAATGAGCAGTTCTTC
CASTGLAGGVYNEQFF
>NA|TRBV4-2|NA|16|TRBJ2-1
TGTGCCAGCAGCCAGGACGGACTTCCCATTTACAATGAGCAGTTCTTC
CASSQDGLPIYNEQFF
>NA|TRBV19|TRBD1|14|TRBJ2-7
TGTGCCAGTAGTATGGAAGGACAGGGCTACGAGCAGTACTTC
CASSMEGQGYEQYF
>NA|TRBV30|TRBD2|15|TRBJ2-7
TGTGCCTGGAGGTTAACTAGCGGGAGGGCCAGCGAGCAGTACTTC
CAWRLTSGRASEQYF
>NA|TRBV10-3|NA|13|TRBJ2-3
TGTGCCATCAGTGAGGGAAGCGCAGATACGCAGTATTTT
CAISEGSADTQYF
>NA|TRBV5-1|TRBD1|14|TRBJ1-4
TGCGCCAGCAGCTCTGGACAGGCTACTGAAAAACTGTTTTTT
CASSSGQATEKLFF
>NA|TRBV5-1|NA|15|TRBJ2-5
TGCGCCAGCAGCTCGACCACGGGTGACCAAGAGACCCAGTACTTC
CASSSTTGDQETQYF
>NA|TRBV5-6|NA|14|TRBJ2-1
TGTGCCAGCAGCTTGGGGGCAGGGATGGGGGAGCAGTTCTTC
CASSLGAGMGEQFF
>NA|TRBV18|TRBD1|15|TRBJ2-5
TGTGCCAGCTCACCAGCGGGACAGGGTGCCGAGACCCAGTACTTC
CASSPAGQGAETQYF
>NA|TRBV5-6|NA|15|TRBJ2-3
TGTGCCAGCAGCTTGGAGTCCAGCGGGCCTGCTGTGGAGTATTTT
CASSLESSGPAVEYF
>NA|TRBV18|TRBD2|16|TRBJ2-7
TGTGCCAGCTCACAGGAACCTAGCGGGAGAGGGCACGAGCAGTACTTC
CASSQEPSGRGHEQYF
>NA|TRBV7-2|TRBD2|17|TRBJ2-2
TGTGCCAGCAGCTTTGGGACTAGCGGGAGGAATACCGGGGAGCTGTTTTTT
CASSFGTSGRNTGELFF
>NA|TRBV5-6|NA|16|TRBJ2-1
TGTGCCAGCAGCCTGTGGGTGGCGGAGCAGGGTAAGATCGGGTTCTTC
CASSLWVAEQGKIGFF
>NA|TRBV5-6|NA|14|TRBJ1-4
TGTGCCAGCAGCATGACCAGGGCTGGCGAAAAACTGTTTTTT
CASSMTRAGEKLFF
>NA|TRBV28|NA|13|TRBJ1-5
TGTGCCAGTCGCCAGGGAGGGAGTCAGCCCCAGCATTTT
CASRQGGSQPQHF
>NA|TRBV19|TRBD1|14|TRBJ2-7
TGTGCCAGTACCTCAAGGGACAGTACCTACGAGCAGTACTTC
CASTSRDSTYEQYF